This T cell receptor (beta chain) was documented in a study of control samples from healthy donors and cancer patients. Some clones are missing from TCRdb's copy, which holds only in-frame ones; the method was immunoSEQ multiplex PCR. The data hold approximately 110,000 clones, with approximately 93% observed a single time. V lost 3 bases and J lost 7; bases outside the gene matches: 5. The CDR3 contains 14 residues. Per germline, CDR1 SGHDT and CDR2 YYEEEE. The chain is built from TRBV5-6 and TRBJ2-1; the match to TRBD2 covers 9 bases. Sample: blood. This TCR was sampled from a woman younger than 35 in good health. The CDR3 reads CASSSGLARNEQFF. The CDR3 region has the DNA TGTGCCAGCAGCTCAGGACTAGCGAGGAATGAGCAGTTCTTC.